This passage covers 30 T cell receptor beta chains from one sample sequenced in a study of blood T cell repertoires in COVID-19 (dated by TCRdb to 2020 to 2021). Library preparation employed the immunoSEQ multiplex PCR assay. The table was pulled from immuneACCESS by TCRdb, which kept in-frame rearrangements only. Such tables lose some clones; where checked, under half of the loss comes from unresolved V genes, and the rest has no known cause. A total of roughly 250,000 clones appear in this sample, roughly 87% of them only once. About 6.3% of the sample is in the top ten clones. The sample taken for sequencing was PBMCs or T cells enriched from blood (not recorded which). These receptors were collected from a woman aged 25 to 39 with acute COVID-19.

This clone is a singleton in its sample. This chain connects TRBV10-3 to TRBJ2-2; 9 bases are a match to TRBD2. Germline assignment: CDR1 ENHRY and CDR2 SYGVKD. V dropped 7 bases and J dropped 5; count of bases not matched to a gene: 5. The CDR3 consists of 14 residues. DNA of the CDR3: TGTGCCATCACGACTAGCGGAGATACCGGGGAGCTGTTTTTT. Protein product: CAITTSGDTGELFF.

V gene TRBV6-5 combines with J gene TRBJ1-2, with TRBD1 as a possible D gene (5 bases). Trimming cost V 5 bases and J 6 bases, with 19 bases left between them. Germline CDR1 is MNHEY and CDR2 is SVGAGI. CDR3 length: 15 residues. CDR3 amino acids: CASSLWTSPGDGYTF. For the CDR3, the DNA is TGTGCCAGCAGTCTATGGACGTCCCCGGGGGATGGCTACACCTTC.

CDR3 region: CASSPSGQLNEKLFF. Written as DNA, the CDR3 is TGTGCCAGCAGCCCATCGGGACAGTTAAATGAAAAACTGTTTTTT. The chain employs TRBV7-2 and TRBJ1-4; 7 bases are a match to TRBD1. V shed 5 bases and J 5 bases; nucleotides not matched to a gene: 8. This CDR3 spans 15 amino acids. Germline lookup yields CDR1 SGHTA and CDR2 FQGNSA.

This clone has a handful of counts. The chain uses TRBV10-1 and TRBJ1-4, with a tentative D call TRBD1 (6 bases). CDR3 size: 13 residues. The V gene's germline CDR1 is WNHNN and CDR2 SYGVQD (reference sequence). Trimming left V 5 bases short and J 8 bases short, with 12 bases between. The CDR3 sequence is CASSRDIREKLFF. The CDR3 nucleotides are TGCGCCAGCAGTCGGGACATTCGAGAAAAACTGTTTTTT.

The genes are TRBV11-2 and TRBJ1-6; no reliable D call. The germline V gene encodes CDR1 SGHAT and CDR2 FQNNGV. V gave up 2 bases and J gave up 9 bases, with 11 bases separating them. The CDR3 is 14 residues long. The CDR3 DNA sequence: TGTGCCAGCAGCTTAACAACGGCGGGTTCACCCCTCCACTTT. As protein: CASSLTTAGSPLHF.

In nucleotides, the CDR3 is TGTGCCAGTAGTCTCCGGACAGGACAAGAGACCCAGTACTTC. Its protein product is CASSLRTGQETQYF. The gene calls are TRBV19 and TRBJ2-5, with 7 nucleotides matching TRBD1. In germline, CDR1 is LNHDA, CDR2 SQIVND (reference sequence). The CDR3 is made up of 14 amino acids. The ends lost 5 bases at V and 2 bases at J; junction bases unmatched: 5. Looking up the rest from reference TRBV19 and TRBJ2-5 gives the full variable domain: DGGITQSPKYLFRKEGQNVTLSCEQNLNHDAMYWYRQDPGQGLRLIYYSQIVNDFQKGDIAEGYSVSREKKESFPLTVTSAQKNPTAFYLCASSLRTGQETQYFGPGTRLLVL.

The table lists this clone with a few counts. V usage is TRBV7-6 and J usage is TRBJ2-5; the D gene is possibly TRBD1 (6 bases). CDR1 is SGHVS and CDR2 is FNYEAQ in the germline V gene. Trimming removed 5 bases from V and 5 bases from J, with 12 bases in between. The CDR3 totals 13 residues. CDR3 sequence reads: CASSLRGGETQYF. DNA of the CDR3: TGTGCCAGCAGCCTCAGGGGTGGGGAGACCCAGTACTTC.

This chain joins TRBV7-9 and TRBJ2-5; D is unresolved. The V end was cut by 1 base, the J end by 3 bases, with 9 bases between. CDR1 is SEHNR, CDR2 FQNEAQ, per germline (reference sequence). The CDR3 is made up of 14 amino acids. The CDR3 sequence is CASSLGQMKETQYF. The CDR3 nucleotides are TGTGCCAGCAGCTTAGGGCAGATGAAAGAGACCCAGTACTTC.

The V gene is TRBV6-1, the J gene TRBJ1-5, with a tentative D call TRBD1 (5 bases). The CDR3 length is 16 residues. CDR1 and CDR2 from the germline V gene are MNHNS and SASEGT. V shed 0 bases and J shed 0 bases, with 9 bases lying between them. CDR3 in DNA: TGTGCCAGCAGTGAAGCGGGGGGGAATAGCAATCAGCCCCAGCATTTT. This sequence encodes CASSEAGGNSNQPQHF.

V and J are TRBV7-2 and TRBJ1-5, with D hard to call. The germline CDR1 and CDR2 sequences are SGHTA and FQGNSA. The CDR3 spans 17 residues. With 1 base removed from V and 6 bases from J, the gap between germline ends came to 19 bases. This CDR3 reads CASSLGPSSGWSQPQHF. As DNA, the CDR3 is TGTGCCAGCAGCTTAGGTCCGTCGTCAGGCTGGTCTCAGCCCCAGCATTTT.

This clone has only a few counts. This chain uses TRBV10-3 with TRBJ1-2; 9 nucleotides agree with TRBD1. Germline assignment: CDR1 ENHRY and CDR2 SYGVKD. CDR3 length equals 14 residues. After removal of 8 bases from V and 8 bases from J, the junction contained 12 bases not matched to a gene. CDR3 in amino acids: CAISGDRENEGYTF. Here the CDR3 DNA reads TGTGCCATCTCGGGGGACAGGGAGAACGAAGGCTACACCTTC.

The gene calls are TRBV30 and TRBJ1-1, with a tentative D call TRBD1 (5 bases). The germline V and J ends were trimmed by 4 bases and 5 bases, with 14 bases remaining between them. Germline CDR1 reads GTSNPN; CDR2 reads SVGIG (reference sequence). This CDR3 is built from 13 residues. The CDR3 nucleotides read TGTGCCTGGAAACGTCAGGGCTGGACTGAAGCTTTCTTT. Amino acid sequence: CAWKRQGWTEAFF.

The chain recombines TRBV5-1 with TRBJ2-7; TRBD1 matches 8 bases. Germline values: CDR1 SGHRS, CDR2 YFSETQ. With V trimmed by 3 bases and J by 1 base, 9 bases remained unmatched. The CDR3 sequence is 16 residues long. CDR3 region: CASSYFRQGTSYEQYF. CDR3 nucleotides: TGCGCCAGCAGCTACTTCAGACAGGGGACTTCCTACGAGCAGTACTTC.

This chain uses TRBV7-6 with TRBJ2-2; D gene uncertain. CDR3 size: 13 residues. Deletions cut 5 bases from V and 7 bases from J, with 11 bases between. CDR1 SGHVS and CDR2 FNYEAQ come from the germline V gene. In DNA form, the CDR3 reads TGTGCCAGCAGCGGTACCGCGAGCGGGGAGCTGTTTTTT. Translating gives CASSGTASGELFF. The variable domain in full, completed from reference TRBV7-6 and TRBJ2-2, reads GAGVSQSPRYKVTKRGQDVALRCDPISGHVSLYWYRQALGQGPEFLTYFNYEAQQDKSGLPNDRFSAERPEGSISTLTIQRTEQRDSAMYRCASSGTASGELFFGEGSRLTVL.

The chain is built from TRBV6-2 or TRBV6-3 and TRBJ1-1; unclear D gene. The CDR3 length is 15 residues. Per germline, CDR1 MNHEY and CDR2 SVGEGT. V was shortened by 3 bases and J by 0 bases, with 11 bases between the two germline ends. For the CDR3, the DNA is TGTGCCAGCAGTTATCTCCCGCTAATGAACACTGAAGCTTTCTTT. Translated, it gives CASSYLPLMNTEAFF.

The V call is TRBV28, the J call TRBJ1-2; a weak D match, TRBD1 (5 bases). Germline V gene data show CDR1 as MDHEN and CDR2 as SYDVKM. CDR3 length: 12 residues. Trimming removed 6 bases from V and 7 bases from J, with 12 bases in between. The CDR3 DNA is TGTGCCAGCAGCATCAGGGTCCGTGGCTACACCTTC. It translates to CASSIRVRGYTF.

This clone was recorded once. The V call is TRBV2, the J call TRBJ1-5, with TRBD1 matching over 7 bases. The length of the CDR3 is 17 residues. V was clipped by 3 bases and J by 0 bases; unmatched bases: 8. Germline assignment: CDR1 SNHLY and CDR2 FYNNEI. DNA of the CDR3: TGTGCCAGCAGTGAGGGGACAGCCCTTTATAGCAATCAGCCCCAGCATTTT. The encoded protein is CASSEGTALYSNQPQHF.

This clone was found once. The chain recombines TRBV11-2 with TRBJ2-3; 15 nucleotides match TRBD2. J gave up 7 bases and V 5 bases, and 16 bases lay outside the gene matches. The germline V gene encodes CDR1 SGHAT and CDR2 FQNNGV. The CDR3 runs to 19 residues. CDR3 DNA sequence: TGTGCCAGCAGCGCCCGAACCGGGACTAGCGGGGGGCCTGGTCATACGCAGTATTTT. Translated: CASSARTGTSGGPGHTQYF.

The gene calls are TRBV7-8 and TRBJ1-1; no clear D gene. Germline assignment: CDR1 SGHVS and CDR2 FQNEAQ. With 5 bases removed from V and 2 bases from J, the gap between germline ends came to 15 bases. This CDR3 has 15 residues. CDR3 in amino acids: CASSNPGIGNTEAFF. CDR3 DNA sequence: TGTGCCAGCAGCAACCCGGGGATTGGAAACACTGAAGCTTTCTTT.

V gene TRBV28 combines with J gene TRBJ1-1, with D unresolved. V was pared by 6 bases and J by 1 base, with 12 bases between. In germline, CDR1 is MDHEN, CDR2 SYDVKM. The CDR3 spans 14 residues. This chain's CDR3 is CASSPQNTNTEAFF. The CDR3 DNA reads as TGTGCCAGCAGCCCGCAAAACACGAACACTGAAGCTTTCTTT.

This sequence joins TRBV19 and TRBJ1-2, with 9 bases aligning to TRBD1. From germline, CDR1 is LNHDA and CDR2 SQIVND (reference sequence). CDR3 length equals 13 residues. J gave up 5 bases and V 6 bases, and 4 bases lay outside the gene matches. The CDR3 reads CASRKDRGYGYTF. The CDR3 region has the DNA TGTGCCAGTAGAAAAGACAGGGGGTATGGCTACACCTTC.

This rearrangement joins TRBV7-9 to TRBJ1-1; D is undetermined. CDR3 length equals 15 residues. V lost 4 bases, J lost 6 bases, and 18 bases lay in between. Germline CDR1 and CDR2: SEHNR and FQNEAQ (reference sequence). DNA of the CDR3: TGTGCCAGCAGCTCCGCCACTGGAGTTGGCGCTGAAGCTTTCTTT. Residues: CASSSATGVGAEAFF. Full variable domain (missing parts from reference TRBV7-9 and TRBJ1-1): DTGVSQNPRHKITKRGQNVTFRCDPISEHNRLYWYRQTLGQGPEFLTYFQNEAQLEKSRLLSDRFSAERPKGSFSTLEIQRTEQGDSAMYLCASSSATGVGAEAFFGQGTRLTVV.

Only one count was recorded for this clone. The V gene is TRBV2, the J gene TRBJ2-7; perhaps TRBD1 as D (5 bases). CDR3 length: 14 amino acids. Per the germline V gene, CDR1 is SNHLY and CDR2 is FYNNEI. The ends were cut back, 1 base at V and 1 base at J, with 8 bases in the middle. For the CDR3, the DNA is TGTGCCAGCAGTGAAGGGGGCGCTTCCTACGAGCAGTACTTC. Amino acid sequence: CASSEGGASYEQYF.

This chain connects TRBV14 to TRBJ2-7; no firm D call. The CDR3 loop spans 15 amino acids. The germline gives CDR1 SGHDN, CDR2 FVKESK. Trimming cost V 4 bases and J 0 bases, with 13 bases left between them. DNA of the CDR3: TGTGCCAGCAGCCGGTCAGGCCTAAACTCCTACGAGCAGTACTTC. Its translation is CASSRSGLNSYEQYF.

The chain couples TRBV4-1 to TRBJ2-6, with 7 bases identical to TRBD1. Losses at the gene ends were 0 bases for V and 0 bases for J; bases not matched to a gene: 8. This CDR3 region has 19 residues. Germline loops: CDR1 MGHRA, CDR2 YSYEKL. The CDR3 DNA reads TGCGCCAGCAGCCAAGATTATGCGACAGGGACCTCTGGGGCCAACGTCCTGACTTTC. Translating it yields CASSQDYATGTSGANVLTF.

The chain has TRBV7-9 and TRBJ1-3; TRBD1 matches 7 bases. The germline V gene has CDR1 SEHNR and CDR2 FQNEAQ (reference sequence). Unmatched junction bases numbered 5, after V lost 2 bases and J lost 4 bases. This CDR3 region has 15 residues. In nucleotides, the CDR3 is TGTGCCAGCAGCTTATCACAGGGGTCGGGAAACACCATATATTTT. This encodes CASSLSQGSGNTIYF. Variable domain in full (rest from reference TRBV7-9 and TRBJ1-3): DTGVSQNPRHKITKRGQNVTFRCDPISEHNRLYWYRQTLGQGPEFLTYFQNEAQLEKSRLLSDRFSAERPKGSFSTLEIQRTEQGDSAMYLCASSLSQGSGNTIYFGEGSWLTVV.

A few counts support this clone. This chain links TRBV5-1 with TRBJ1-1; 7 bases agree with TRBD1. V shed 2 bases, J shed 3 bases, and the junction held 7 bases outside the gene matches. The CDR3 loop spans 15 amino acids. In germline, CDR1 is SGHRS, CDR2 YFSETQ. DNA for the CDR3: TGCGCCAGCAGCTTTGGGGGACAGTCGGACACTGAAGCTTTCTTT. Amino acids: CASSFGGQSDTEAFF.

This chain connects TRBV6-5 to TRBJ2-7; TRBD1 matches at 10 bases. V shed 7 bases, J shed 6 bases, and the junction held 9 bases outside the gene matches. The CDR3 is 14 residues long. Germline CDR1 reads MNHEY; CDR2 reads SVGAGI. The CDR3 nucleotides read TGTGCCAGCAACCCGGGACAGGGGACACCCGAGCAGTACTTC. Residues: CASNPGQGTPEQYF.

The rearrangement joins TRBV4-2 to TRBJ2-7; 7 nucleotides match TRBD2. The CDR3 covers 15 residues. Germline V gene data show CDR1 as LGHNA and CDR2 as YNFKEQ. V shed 1 base, J shed 0 bases, and the junction held 3 bases outside the gene matches. CDR3 sequence reads: CASSQVLAASYEQYF. The CDR3 DNA reads TGTGCCAGCAGCCAAGTCCTAGCGGCCTCCTACGAGCAGTACTTC.

V and J are TRBV11-1 and TRBJ1-4; D not certain. Trimming took 5 bases from V and 8 from J, leaving 18 bases between them. CDR1 and CDR2 from the germline V gene are SGHAT and FQDESV (reference sequence). The CDR3 sequence is 15 residues long. The CDR3 here is CASSPTPTHGEKLFF. Written as DNA, the CDR3 is TGTGCCAGCAGCCCGACACCTACCCATGGGGAAAAACTGTTTTTT.